This TCR beta chain was found in a study of T-cell reconstitution after alpha-beta-depleted transplantation in children listed by TCRdb under 2016. For context, the study as a whole: Using TCR repertoire profiling, the study followed T-cell immune reconstitution in a quantitative way in children after TCRalphabeta/CD19-depleted allogeneic hematopoietic cell transplantation.

Based on the germline V gene, the CDR1 and CDR2 sequences are SGDLS and YYNGEE. The CDR3, cysteine through phenylalanine, is 14 amino acids long. Only the CDR3 portion is preserved as DNA: 42 bases, with reading frame beginning at the first base. Trimming at the junction amounts to 3 bases on V and 0 bases on J, and the germline ends lie 7 bases apart. Libraries were built with PCR. Data came from an Illumina HiSeq 2500. TCR library preparation used molecular barcoding, with unique molecular identifiers applied to normalize quantification of the TCRbeta repertoire. TCRdb applied fastp at Q25 and MiXCR to the public reads, then kept only in-frame beta chains. One record per CDR3 amino acid sequence lists the most common genes and DNA. The sample yields about 690,000 distinct CDR3 sequences; roughly 15% were counted once. The ten largest clones take up about 1.1% of the sample. This clonotype was seen more than once but under ten times. It has no known antigen specificity. There are no base qualities to consult, and no much larger clone falls within one base.

The V and J segments used are TRBV9 and TRBJ2-1, with the D gene call left open. This receptor was identified in a human donor who donated a stem cell graft to a child with acute myeloid leukemia. This specimen consisted of PBMCs from the stem cell graft donor, obtained from the stem cell graft. The CDR3 sequence is CASSAETSYNEQFF. The DNA sequence reads TGTGCCAGCAGCGCGGAAACCTCCTACAATGAGCAGTTCTTC.